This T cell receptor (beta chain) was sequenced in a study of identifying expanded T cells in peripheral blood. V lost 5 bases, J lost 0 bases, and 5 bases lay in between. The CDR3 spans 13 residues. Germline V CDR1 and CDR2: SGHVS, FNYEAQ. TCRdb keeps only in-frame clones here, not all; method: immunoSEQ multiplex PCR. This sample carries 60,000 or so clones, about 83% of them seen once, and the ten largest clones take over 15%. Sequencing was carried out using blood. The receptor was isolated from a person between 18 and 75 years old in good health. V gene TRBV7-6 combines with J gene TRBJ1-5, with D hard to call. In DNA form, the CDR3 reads TGTGCCAGCAGCCGTGGTAGCAATCAGCCCCAGCATTTT. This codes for CASSRGSNQPQHF.